The rows below give T cell receptor beta chains drawn from one sample of a study of regulatory T cells in long-lasting Graves disease. TCRdb itself ran the multiplex PCR reads through MiXCR, one entry per CDR3 protein. The profile shows 400,000 to 450,000 distinct CDR3 sequences, 16% of them singletons. These data are also associated with another study on T cells in Graves' hyperthyroidism and ophthalmopathy.

The specimen was peripheral blood mononuclear cells (PBMCs), collected at new diagnosis, from a patient treated with antithyroid drugs. These receptors were collected from a woman under 40 with Graves disease. Each CDR3 is given with its conserved first and last residue. The order of the fields is J gene, clone size, CDR3 length, V gene, D gene, CDR3 DNA, CDR3 protein. A D gene is named only where the DNA matches it firmly. Size is stated for part of the rows, as once, few or many counts, or as a class when the clone is expanded.

TRBJ1-5	.	15	TRBV6-2/TRBV6-3	.	TGTGCCAGCAGTTACGGGGGGAGCAGCAATCAGCCCCAGCATTTT	CASSYGGSSNQPQHF
TRBJ2-5	many	14	TRBV3-1	.	TGTGCCAGCAGCCAAGGGGCAGGGTTGGAGACCCAGTACTTC	CASSQGAGLETQYF
TRBJ2-7	few	16	TRBV3-1	.	TGTGCCAGCAGACGCTCCGGACAGACCGATTATCACGAGCAGTACTTC	CASRRSGQTDYHEQYF
TRBJ2-1	many	14	TRBV11-2	TRBD2	TGTGCCAGCAGCCTACCGGGGGGGTACAATGAGCAGTTCTTC	CASSLPGGYNEQFF
TRBJ1-4	few	15	TRBV5-5	.	TGTGCCAGCAGCCCCCGGGGACCTCCAAATGAAAAACTGTTTTTT	CASSPRGPPNEKLFF
TRBJ1-1	.	13	TRBV5-1	.	TGCGCCAGCAGCTTGGAGGGGGGGACGAAGGCTTTCTTT	CASSLEGGTKAFF
TRBJ2-7	.	16	TRBV5-1	TRBD1	TGCGCCAGCAGCTTGGAGGTGGACAGGAGATTCTACGAGCAGTACTTC	CASSLEVDRRFYEQYF
TRBJ1-1	many	13	TRBV12-3/TRBV12-4	TRBD1	TGTGCCAGCAGTTTTGACAGGGTCACTGAAGCTTTCTTT	CASSFDRVTEAFF
TRBJ2-3	many	15	TRBV6-2/TRBV6-3	.	TGTGCCAGCAGTTATACGGGGAGGACTGGAGATACGCAGTATTTT	CASSYTGRTGDTQYF
TRBJ2-7	.	15	TRBV7-9	TRBD1	TGTGCCAGCAGCCCACTGGACAGGGCGAACTACGAGCAGTACTTC	CASSPLDRANYEQYF
TRBJ2-7	.	16	TRBV11-2	TRBD2	TGTGCCAGCAGCTTAGGAAGGGCTAGCGGGAGACACGAGCAGTACTTC	CASSLGRASGRHEQYF
TRBJ2-5	.	12	TRBV27	.	TGTGCCAGCTGGACAGCTCAAGAGACCCAGTACTTC	CASWTAQETQYF
TRBJ2-5	many	14	TRBV27	.	TGTGCCAGCAGTCACGGACAGGGAGGGAAGACCCAGTACTTC	CASSHGQGGKTQYF
TRBJ1-1	many	14	TRBV5-1	TRBD1	TGCGCCAGCAGGCGGACAGGGGCCTCCACTGAAGCTTTCTTT	CASRRTGASTEAFF
TRBJ2-1	.	15	TRBV28	.	TGTGCCAGCAGTTTGGACAGACCTCACAGCAATGAGCAGTTCTTC	CASSLDRPHSNEQFF
TRBJ2-2	few	18	TRBV2	TRBD2	TGTGCCAGCAGTGAACCGACTAGCGGGCCTACGAACACCGGGGAGCTGTTTTTT	CASSEPTSGPTNTGELFF
TRBJ2-3	.	18	TRBV20-1	TRBD2	TGCAGTGCTGCCGGGACTAGCGGGAGGCCCTCTAGCACAGATACGCAGTATTTT	CSAAGTSGRPSSTDTQYF
TRBJ2-2	.	12	TRBV4-1	.	TGCGCCAGCAGCCAGCTAACCGGGGAGCTGTTTTTT	CASSQLTGELFF
TRBJ2-5	many	13	TRBV28	.	TGTGCCAGTGAGGACACCCTCCAAGAGACCCAGTACTTC	CASEDTLQETQYF
TRBJ2-3	.	15	TRBV28	TRBD2	TGTGCCAGCAGTTTATCCGGACTAGCGGGAGATACGCAGTATTTT	CASSLSGLAGDTQYF
TRBJ2-7	many	14	TRBV7-9	.	TGTGCCAGCAGCTTAGATGCGTTCGTCTACGAGCAGTACTTC	CASSLDAFVYEQYF
TRBJ2-1	many	13	TRBV30	.	TGTGCCTGGAATGTCGGCTCCTACAATGAGCAGTTCTTC	CAWNVGSYNEQFF
TRBJ1-2	many	16	TRBV13	TRBD1	TGTGCCAGCAGCTCCCCGAATAAGGGGGCCAAACATGGCTACACCTTC	CASSSPNKGAKHGYTF
TRBJ2-1	many	14	TRBV6-1	.	TGTGCCAGCAGCCTCATGGTGAGCTCTAATGAGCAGTTCTTC	CASSLMVSSNEQFF
TRBJ2-1	many	13	TRBV20-1	.	TGCAGTGCTATCGAACAATACAACAATGAGCAGTTCTTC	CSAIEQYNNEQFF
TRBJ2-7	many	15	TRBV27	TRBD1	TGTGCCAGCAGTTCCGGACAGGGGGCACCATACGAGCAGTACTTC	CASSSGQGAPYEQYF
TRBJ2-1	.	18	TRBV7-2	TRBD2	TGTGCCAGCAGCGGTTTAGCGGGAGTATTCGTGGCAGGAGATGAGCAGTTCTTC	CASSGLAGVFVAGDEQFF
TRBJ2-1	many	15	TRBV18	TRBD2	TGTGCCAGCAGCCCGACTAGCGGGAGGTCCGATGAGCAGTTCTTC	CASSPTSGRSDEQFF
TRBJ1-1	.	16	TRBV15	.	TGTGCCACCAGCAGAAACCCGACAGATATGAACACTGAAGCTTTCTTT	CATSRNPTDMNTEAFF
TRBJ2-2	few	16	TRBV27	TRBD2	TGTGCCAGCAGTTTATTGCAACTAGCGGGGGTCGGGGAGCTGTTTTTT	CASSLLQLAGVGELFF
TRBJ1-4	.	15	TRBV12-3/TRBV12-4	.	TGTGCCAGCAGTTTTTCACAGGGCCGCACGAAAAAACTGTTTTTT	CASSFSQGRTKKLFF
TRBJ2-7	few	15	TRBV4-3	TRBD1	TGCGCCAGCAGCCAGGATTCCGGGACAGGCTACGAGCAGTACTTC	CASSQDSGTGYEQYF
TRBJ2-7	many	18	TRBV5-1	TRBD2	TGTGCCAGCAGCTTGGACCACTCGACTAGCGGGAGAGTCTACGAGCAGTACTTC	CASSLDHSTSGRVYEQYF
TRBJ2-7	many	13	TRBV20-1	TRBD2	TGCAGTGCTAGATCGGGGAGGGGCAACGAGCAGTACTTC	CSARSGRGNEQYF
TRBJ2-7	many	12	TRBV6-1	.	TGTGCCAGCCTGGACGTTTCCTACGAGCAGTACTTC	CASLDVSYEQYF
TRBJ2-3	.	15	TRBV12-3/TRBV12-4	TRBD2	TGTGCCAGCAGTGGGAACGGGAGGGCCACAGATACGCAGTATTTT	CASSGNGRATDTQYF
TRBJ1-1	many	14	TRBV29-1	TRBD1	TGCAGCGTAGACGGGACAGGGAGGAACACTGAAGCTTTCTTT	CSVDGTGRNTEAFF
TRBJ1-4	.	13	TRBV15	.	TGTGCCACCTCCGGGCTGATTAATGAAAAACTGTTTTTT	CATSGLINEKLFF
TRBJ1-2	many	15	TRBV7-8	TRBD1	TGTGCCAGCAGCGCGGGGGACAGGGACGGCTATGGCTACACCTTC	CASSAGDRDGYGYTF
TRBJ1-6	few	16	TRBV3-1	.	TGTGCCAGCAGCCGAGGAGCGGCCCAGGGGAATTCACCCCTCCACTTT	CASSRGAAQGNSPLHF
TRBJ2-6	.	17	TRBV20-1	.	TGCAGTGCGAACGACCCACGAGAAGGGACTGGGGCCAACGTCCTGACTTTC	CSANDPREGTGANVLTF
TRBJ1-3	few	14	TRBV20-1	TRBD1	TGCAGTGCTCCGGACAGGGGGATTGGAAACACCATATATTTT	CSAPDRGIGNTIYF
TRBJ1-1	.	13	TRBV19	.	TGTGCCAGTAGTATAGGAAAGAACACTGAAGCTTTCTTT	CASSIGKNTEAFF
TRBJ1-5	.	15	TRBV5-5	.	TGTGCCAGCAGTCTGACCCCCCGGGCGGATCAGCCCCAGCATTTT	CASSLTPRADQPQHF
TRBJ2-7	many	15	TRBV9	TRBD2	TGTGCCAGCAGCGTAGGAGCTAGCGGGCGCTACGAGCAGTACTTC	CASSVGASGRYEQYF
TRBJ2-3	many	15	TRBV7-2	TRBD2	TGTGCCAGCAGCTCCCGACTAGCCGGCGCAGATACGCAGTATTTT	CASSSRLAGADTQYF
TRBJ1-1	many	13	TRBV6-1	TRBD1	TGTGCCAGCAGGCCCCGGACAGGGACTGAAGCTTTCTTT	CASRPRTGTEAFF
TRBJ1-5	many	15	TRBV11-2	.	TGTGCCAGCAGCTGGGGCAGGGGAAGCAATCAGCCCCAGCATTTT	CASSWGRGSNQPQHF
TRBJ2-7	many	14	TRBV28	.	TGTGCCAGCAGTTTAGAGCCGTTTTCCGACGAGCAGTACTTC	CASSLEPFSDEQYF
TRBJ1-2	many	12	TRBV28	.	TGTGCCAGCAGTTTAGAGGAGAGGGGCTACACCTTC	CASSLEERGYTF
TRBJ1-1	many	14	TRBV5-1	.	TGCGCCAGCAGCTTGCAGGGTCTCGGCACTGAAGCTTTCTTT	CASSLQGLGTEAFF
TRBJ1-3	.	17	TRBV9	.	TGTGCCAGCAGCGCGAACGGACAGACGATCTCTGGAAACACCATATATTTT	CASSANGQTISGNTIYF